One sample yielded the 5 T cell receptor beta chains listed below, sequenced in a study of blood T cells in healthy people across ages. Combining a sample-barcoded 5' primer with a J-beta primer mix, a second PCR ran for 7 to 11 cycles. TCRdb independently ran MiXCR on the 5' RACE reads; one entry per CDR3 protein. This repertoire shows around 1,500,000 distinct CDR3 sequences, 28% found once; its top ten account for 7.7%. The sequencing sample was made of blood. The receptors were gathered from a woman in her twenties or thirties in good health.

This clonotype was seen a few times. The V call is TRBV10-3, the J call TRBJ2-1; D may be TRBD2 (6 bases). The CDR3 has 13 residues. Trimming pared 2 bases from V and 9 bases from J, leaving 11 bases between. Germline lookup yields CDR1 ENHRY and CDR2 SYGVKD. CDR3 sequence (DNA): TGTGCCATCAGTGAGCGGGAGAGCATTGAGCAGTTCTTC. As protein: CAISERESIEQFF.

This clonotype was found many times. J is TRBJ2-1 and V is TRBV15, with no clear D. CDR1 and CDR2 from the germline V gene are LNHNV and YYDKDF (reference sequence). Trimming took 1 base from V and 8 from J, leaving 6 bases between them. CDR3 length: 12 residues. The CDR3 nucleotides are TGTGCCACCAGCAGAGGATACGATGAGCAGTTCTTC. Translated, it gives CATSRGYDEQFF.

The J gene is TRBJ2-5, the V gene TRBV20-1; 11 nucleotides match TRBD2. This CDR3 is 15 amino acids long. The V gene's germline CDR1 is DFQATT and CDR2 SNEGSKA (reference sequence). The V and J ends lost 0 bases and 11 bases, in that order; junction bases with no gene match: 11. CDR3 sequence (DNA): TGCAGTGCTAGAGATCCTAGCGGGAGGAAAGATGAGCAGTACTTC. This gives the protein CSARDPSGRKDEQYF.

A word on this clonotype: This may come from a read error, since a much larger clone is one base off. The J gene is TRBJ2-5, the V gene TRBV4-1, with 8 bases matching TRBD2. This CDR3 is 16 amino acids long. Germline CDR1 and CDR2: MGHRA and YSYEKL. The junction had 11 bases not matched to a gene; V was cut back by 4 bases and J by 4 bases. DNA of the CDR3: TGCGCCAGCAGCCTATCCAGAACGCGGGGGGCAGAGACCCAGTACTTC. As protein: CASSLSRTRGAETQYF.

This clonotype was counted at least ten times. The rearrangement joins TRBV6-6 to TRBJ2-7, with 11 bases lining up with TRBD1. The germline gives CDR1 MNHNY, CDR2 SVGAGI (reference sequence). Unmatched junction bases numbered 9, after V lost 7 bases and J lost 7 bases. The CDR3 has 14 amino acids. CDR3 sequence: CASKSGQGAGEQYF. As DNA, the CDR3 is TGTGCCAGCAAGAGTGGACAGGGGGCTGGGGAGCAGTACTTC.